Below, 3 T cell receptor beta chains from the same sample are listed, as sequenced in a study of blood T cell repertoires in COVID-19. Using immunoSEQ multiplex PCR, the repertoire was profiled, and TCRdb retains in-frame clones only, with some absent. The table records about 200,000 clones, roughly 80% of them present only once. Material for sequencing was peripheral blood. The receptors here all came from a man aged 55 to 70 with COVID-19, enrolled during active disease.

This chain connects TRBV2 to TRBJ2-7; possibly TRBD1 for D (5 bases). Trimming removed 8 bases from V and 0 bases from J, with 14 bases in between. Germline V lookup: CDR1 SNHLY, CDR2 FYNNEI. The CDR3 covers 14 residues. Here the CDR3 reads CASQWQGISYEQYF. In DNA, the CDR3 is TGTGCCAGCCAATGGCAGGGAATCTCCTACGAGCAGTACTTC. Complete variable domain (other parts from reference TRBV2 and TRBJ2-7): EPEVTQTPSHQVTQMGQEVILRCVPISNHLYFYWYRQILGQKVEFLVSFYNNEISEKSEIFDDQFSVERPDGSNFTLKIRSTKLEDSAMYFCASQWQGISYEQYFGPGTRLTVT.

The chain is built from TRBV7-2 and TRBJ1-2; D gene ambiguous. The CDR3 has 12 residues. CDR1 is SGHTA, CDR2 FQGNSA, per germline. V lost 1 base to trimming and J lost 10 bases, with 10 bases between them. The DNA for the CDR3 is TGTGCCAGCAGCTTAGTTGCCAGGTTCTACACCTTC. It codes for CASSLVARFYTF.

The chain employs TRBV7-8 and TRBJ1-5; 8 positions match TRBD1. The length of the CDR3 is 19 residues. Per germline, CDR1 SGHVS and CDR2 FQNEAQ. J was trimmed by 6 bases and V by 5 bases; bases with no gene match: 21. The DNA for the CDR3 is TGTGCCAGCAGCACCAATTACGGGACAGGAGACCCATGGGGTCAGCCCCAGCATTTT. Its translation is CASSTNYGTGDPWGQPQHF.